Below are 3 T cell receptor beta chains sequenced from a single sample in a study of blood T cell repertoires in COVID-19. Only in-frame clones appear in the TCRdb table, and some are missing; sequencing was by immunoSEQ multiplex PCR. The sample consists of about 180,000 clones, under 85% of them appearing once. Material for sequencing was peripheral blood. The origin of the receptors is a woman older than 75 with acute or convalescent COVID-19.

The gene calls are TRBV11-2 and TRBJ2-3, with D possibly being TRBD1 (6 bases). The V gene's germline CDR1 is SGHAT and CDR2 FQNNGV. The CDR3 contains 16 residues. Trimming pared 1 base from V and 6 bases from J, leaving 17 bases between. CDR3 protein: CASSLGVGQGADTQYF. CDR3 coding DNA: TGTGCCAGCAGCTTAGGTGTGGGACAAGGGGCGGATACGCAGTATTTT.

The J gene is TRBJ2-7, the V gene TRBV2, with D tentatively TRBD2 (7 bases). Germline-derived CDR1 and CDR2 are SNHLY and FYNNEI. The CDR3 extends over 14 amino acids. The germline V and J ends were trimmed by 7 bases and 6 bases, with 19 bases remaining between them. The CDR3 DNA follows: TGTGCCAGCATGGAGGGGGGGGCCTACGGCGAGCAGTACTTC. Translating it yields CASMEGGAYGEQYF.

The CDR3 bases are TGTGCCAGCAGCGGGAGGGCCTTCAACTATGGCTACACCTTC. Protein sequence: CASSGRAFNYGYTF. The chain is built from TRBV7-2 and TRBJ1-2, with D unclear. Germline V gene lookup returns CDR1 SGHTA and CDR2 FQGNSA. The CDR3 sequence is 14 residues long. With 5 bases removed from V and 2 bases from J, the gap between germline ends came to 12 bases.